This TCR beta chain was documented in a study of Graves' ophthalmopathy and Graves' hyperthyroidism (dated by TCRdb to 2016 to 2019). As for the study more broadly: Peripheral blood samples were taken at the time of initial diagnosis, before any treatment was given. To tell Graves' ophthalmopathy apart from Graves' hyperthyroidism, and to predict which patients would progress to ophthalmopathy, the study relied on TCR beta repertoire signatures. In total, around 140 blood samples were TCR-sequenced: around 42 ophthalmopathy, 75 hyperthyroidism and roughly 17 hyperthyroidism-to-ophthalmopathy patients. To explore V-J signatures that distinguish ophthalmopathy from hyperthyroidism, a discovery set of under 110 patients was enrolled, made up of about 40 with ophthalmopathy and some 60 with stable hyperthyroidism. An independent validation cohort was composed of some 19 hyperthyroidism patients and 17 patients who later progressed from hyperthyroidism to ophthalmopathy. In roughly six hyperthyroidism patients, the T-cell repertoires found in thyroid tissue were compared with those found in blood. Following sample collection, hyperthyroidism patients were given methimazole at a starting dose of 30 mg daily, and ophthalmopathy patients were given high-dose intravenous methylprednisolone. The research as a whole found: Ophthalmopathy was separated from stable hyperthyroidism by the 13-signature model with roughly 88% sensitivity and around 81% specificity in cross-validation and with 80%/75% in the test set. No statistical method was used to predetermine the sample size, and group allocation was not hidden from the investigators. In validation, the model predicted ophthalmopathy progression with about 70% sensitivity and less than 80% specificity; roughly 11 predicted patients were CT-confirmed with GO in a median of 6.5 months. Among expanded thyroid clonotypes with frequency above 0.001, most also showed up in blood, which suggests that blood repertoires may reflect the thyroid immune response.

The germline V gene specifies ENHRY as CDR1 and SYGVKD as CDR2. The cysteine opens and the phenylalanine closes a CDR3 of 16 amino acids. Solely the CDR3 DNA is kept, with 48 bases framed from the first base. V is pared back by 0 bases and J by 7 bases, with 18 bases lying between the germline termini. The ophthalmopathy patients had moderately to severely active disease, with a Clinical Activity Score of 3 or higher, a NOSPECS grade of 4 or higher, and a disease duration of less than 3 months. Patients with other autoimmune diseases, uncontrolled infections, pregnancy or lactation were excluded. Clinical symptoms, serum thyroxine, TRAb, thyroid ultrasound and orbital computed tomography formed the basis of the diagnosis. PBMCs were isolated from about 10 ml of fresh peripheral blood by Ficoll-Paque density gradient centrifugation. Total RNA was extracted using Trizol reagent, and RNA quality was checked on an Agilent 2100 Bioanalyzer.

TCR beta CDR3 regions were amplified from RNA transcripts for repertoire sequencing. A first-round RT-PCR used HTBI primers with the Qiagen OneStep RT-PCR kit, followed by a second-round multiplex PCR, size selection and purification. Libraries were sequenced on an Illumina HiSeq2000 using paired-end 100 bp reads. The paper's data handling went like this. SOAPnuke was used for read processing, and reads with adapters, uncalled bases, a mean Phred below 15, or no exact constant-primer or identifier match were discarded. COPE v1.2.5 was used to merge the high-quality paired reads. Each unique nucleotide sequence was defined as a clonotype, and clonotypes were aligned to IMGT TRB V, D and J references with MiTCR v1.1. Only V-J combinations with frequency above 0.0001 were analysed, covering 98% to 99.2% of repertoires. A TCR clonal expansion and chaos score per V-J combination was defined as the ratio of F50 clonal expansion to chaos observed in the TCRdist matrix. Features were reduced by Welch's t-statistics and random forest to 10 to 15 V-J combinations, which fed a naive Bayes classifier. The similarity between thyroid and blood repertoires was quantified using the Morisita-Horn index. TCRdb redid the processing of the public reads, applying fastp at Q25 and MiXCR, and retained in-frame beta chains. Rows are unified per CDR3 protein, each entry keeping the most common DNA and genes. It is TCRdb's table, rather than the study itself, that gives the V and J calls and clone size. Counted in this sample were 500,000 to 800,000 distinct CDR3 sequences; about 38% of them appeared once. Clones ranked in the top ten supply over 2.5% of the sample.

The table lists this clonotype with many counts. The clone's antigen remains unknown. There are no base qualities to consult, and no much larger clone falls within one base. Sequencing input: peripheral blood. The origin of this receptor is an adult man with Graves' ophthalmopathy. The V gene is TRBV10-3 and the J gene is TRBJ1-2, with a tentative D gene TRBD1 over 6 matching bases. This receptor carries the CDR3 CAISESLGASIGGYTF. The DNA is TGTGCCATCAGTGAGTCCTTGGGGGCGAGCATAGGTGGCTACACCTTC.